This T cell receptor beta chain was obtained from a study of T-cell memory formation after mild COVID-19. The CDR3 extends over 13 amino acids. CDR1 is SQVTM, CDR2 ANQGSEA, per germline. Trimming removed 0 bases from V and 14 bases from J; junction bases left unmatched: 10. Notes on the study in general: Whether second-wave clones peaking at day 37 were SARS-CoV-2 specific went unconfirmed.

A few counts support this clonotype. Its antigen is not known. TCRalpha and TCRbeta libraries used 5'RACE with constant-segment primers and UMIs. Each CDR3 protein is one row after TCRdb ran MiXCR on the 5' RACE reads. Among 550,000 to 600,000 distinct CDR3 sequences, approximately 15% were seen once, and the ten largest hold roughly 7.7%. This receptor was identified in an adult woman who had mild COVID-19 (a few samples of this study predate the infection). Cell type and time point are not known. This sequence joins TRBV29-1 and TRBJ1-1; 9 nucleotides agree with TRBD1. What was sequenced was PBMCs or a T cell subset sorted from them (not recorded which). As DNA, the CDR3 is TGCAGCGTTGAAGATCTTTGGGGACAGGGTTTATTCTTT. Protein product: CSVEDLWGQGLFF. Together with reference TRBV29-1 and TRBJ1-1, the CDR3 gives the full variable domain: SAVISQKPSRDICQRGTSLTIQCQVDSQVTMMFWYRQQPGQSLTLIATANQGSEATYESGFVIDKFPISRPNLTFSTLTVSNMSPEDSSIYLCSVEDLWGQGLFFGQGTRLTVV.